This note documents a single T cell receptor beta chain sequence. No cognate antigen has been identified for it. Base-call qualities are not available, and no considerably larger clone is one nucleotide away. The cohort consisted of some 730 healthy bone marrow donors. At the time of sampling, every cohort member was nominally healthy, though immune exposures that went unrecorded were likely present. The donor tested CMV seronegative and was one of the 352 seronegative cohort members. A peripheral blood sample was provided by each donor, and peripheral blood mononuclear cells were used for TCR beta sequencing. Genomic DNA extraction from the blood cell samples was performed with the Qiagen DNeasy Blood Extraction Kit. This sample was included in a study of cytomegalovirus exposure and HLA in healthy donors (dated by TCRdb to 2015 to 2018). Broadly, across the study: An earlier analysis of some 600 of the donors reported 250 to 300 Gb of sequence data and 90 million to 120 million unique TCR beta sequences obtained from approximately 180 million T cells. Roughly 310 gigabases of sequencing data and tens of millions of unique TCR sequences were included in an early release covering 500 to 750 HLA-typed donors. Of the roughly 400 genotyped donors, 65% to 90% fell in the genetic ancestry cluster associated with self-reported Caucasian donors. The study aimed to test whether cataloging public T cell receptors could reveal signatures of past pathogen exposure. The study profiled the T cell repertoires of some 610 subjects by immunosequencing and related them to cytomegalovirus serostatus. In addition to the first cohort of around 670 subjects, a separate validation cohort of approximately 130 different subjects was used. To predict cytomegalovirus infection status, the study combined high-throughput TCR immunosequencing, statistical association of individual TCRs with disease status, and machine learning. To study patterns of TCR occurrence, a later analysis re-analyzed previously published TCR beta repertoires from 666 donors and added high-resolution HLA genotyping. Rather than using new phenotypic data, the later analysis identified candidate immune exposures from TCR beta sequences and from how often those sequences occurred across donors. An earlier analysis of more than 450 of the donors used high-throughput TCR beta sequencing to judge whether each TCR beta V gene segment behaved as functional or pseudogenic. Donor age, sex, ethnicity and CMV serostatus were compiled together with the repertoire data. A later genetic analysis used genome-wide SNP genotypes for about 60% of the roughly 700 donors, treating that subset as a discovery cohort. All discovery cohort repertoires had been generated on a single sequencing platform. HLA typing covered class I and class II loci at four-digit resolution. Typing coverage varied by locus: about 629-640 donors for A, B, C, DRB1 and DQB1; approximately 500 for DQA1; more than 600 for DPA1; roughly 450 for DPB1. Four to six DR-DQ haplotypes were handled as single units for association and clustering, since linkage in the cohort was strong. Among about 400 genotyped donors of the cohort, an average of roughly 230,000 unique TCR beta nucleotide sequences was sequenced per donor, of which 15% to 20% were non-productive.

What the authors observed across the whole study: The authors suggested that the approach could potentially be generalized to other disease states and immunological phenotypes. Sequencing depth was assumed to be roughly uniform across donors in the presence/absence analyses, though that assumption may not hold. The earlier analysis of approximately 590 of the donors excluded 15 to 20 rarely observed V segments, including chromosome 9 orphons, because counts were too low. Cytomegalovirus status was reported to be diagnosed by the classifier with high specificity and sensitivity in both the original and validation cohorts. Only TCR beta chains were sequenced in this cohort, and the absence of alpha or paired-chain data limited detectable features. The sequencing pipeline was judged likely to have produced a cluster of highly shared sequence variants as a technical artifact. According to a later analysis, parvovirus B19, influenza, CMV and Epstein-Barr virus appeared linked to several top co-occurrence clusters. Because some donors lacked HLA typing at each locus, the association tests relied only on the typed subset. Correlated functional status among segregating V segments might be attributable to linkage disequilibrium, but an unknown experimental factor could not be ruled out. V-gene and J-gene trimming of TCR beta chains was associated with a missense DCLRE1C variant in a later genetic analysis, and the association was replicated in an independent cohort. For the cohort, immune exposure information was limited to CMV serostatus. In a later genetic analysis, fewer N-insertions in productive TCRs were reported among donors in an Asian-associated ancestry cluster than the roughly 670-donor mean. Some IMGT-functional V segments, including TRBV6-2 and TRBV6-3, could not be told apart with the 87-base-pair reads, so those segments were excluded. Compared with equally common non-associated chains, HLA-associated TCR beta chains in a later analysis were more clonally expanded and had lower generation probabilities. Specific HLA alleles were associated with 18,000 or so TCR beta sequences at a false discovery rate of 0.05 in a later analysis. Strong co-occurrence of HLA alleles, especially DR and DQ, made assigning TCR associations to individual alleles difficult. In a later analysis, most CMV-associated TCR beta chains were found to appear HLA-restricted, with HLA associations seemingly driven largely by CMV exposure. In an earlier analysis of approximately 590 of the donors, most TCR beta V segments appeared in productive rearrangements about 87% or about 30% of the time, broadly matching IMGT annotations. A total of 164 TCR beta chains were listed by the study as associated with cytomegalovirus. While some public TCRs were present in many individuals, most TCR sequences turned up only very rarely across donors. According to a later analysis, TCR association rates differed among HLA loci, with DRB1 alleles showing the most associated TCRs and HLA-C alleles showing the fewest. A further reported finding was that TCR beta sequences accurately predicted the HLA-A and HLA-B alleles for most subjects in the first cohort. Three of the identified cytomegalovirus-associated TCR beta chains were confirmed in vitro to be specific for cytomegalovirus antigens.

The CDR3 measures 17 amino acids from cysteine to phenylalanine. Just CDR3 DNA is preserved here, 51 bases in frame from base 1. CDR1 and CDR2, per the germline V gene, are SGHVS and FQNEAQ. V sheds 3 bases and J sheds 1 base, leaving 17 bases between their ends. Library generation was performed with the immunoSEQ multiplex PCR assay. The multiplex PCR relied on a mix of 60 forward primers for TCR Vbeta segments and 13 reverse primers for TCR Jbeta segments. The CDR3 region of rearranged TCR beta genes was amplified from genomic DNA with a multiplex PCR assay. The amplified TCR beta libraries were sequenced on the Illumina HiSeq System as 87-base-pair reads. As for the original processing: In a later analysis, some 80 million unique TCR beta chains were counted across the 650 to 750 repertoires, and around 10 million of these chains were shared by at least two donors. Raw reads were error-corrected and collapsed into unique sequences by a nearest-neighbor algorithm in which closely related sequences were merged to remove PCR and sequencing errors. To assign V, D and J gene segments, CDR3 sequences were aligned to IMGT reference sequences. For a sequence to be retained, at least a six-nucleotide match to both a V gene segment and a J gene segment was required. A rearrangement was called productive if the CDR3 had no stop codons and remained in frame with V and J, and every other rearrangement was called non-productive. CDR3 was defined according to IMGT convention as the region running from the second conserved V-encoded cysteine to the conserved J-encoded phenylalanine. Sequences without an unambiguous match to a single V gene segment were excluded from the earlier analysis of 450 to 750 of the donors. An earlier analysis of 587 of the donors called V segments functional above 56.7% productive rearrangements and segregating when the between-donor standard deviation exceeded 5%. A statistical classification framework was built for diagnosing cytomegalovirus status from the catalog of TCR beta chain sequences. In a later analysis, V and J genes were assigned by comparing TCR nucleotide sequences against IMGT/GENE-DB human TR gene sequences. In a later analysis, CDR3 sequences and most-parsimonious VDJ recombination scenarios were assigned using the TCRdist pipeline. In a later analysis, each TCR beta chain was defined by its CDR3 amino acid sequence together with its V-gene family, and reads without a unique V-gene family were excluded. To address suspected cross-contamination and a sequencing artifact, a later analysis removed around 590 highly shared, low-generation-probability nucleotide sequences. A later analysis calculated a clonal expansion index for each public chain from normalized within-repertoire ranks of inferred template counts. A later analysis computed generation probabilities with a VDJ recombination model fitted to out-of-frame rearrangements, and checked the results against IGoR. Hypergeometric tests were used in a later analysis to score TCR-TCR, TCR-HLA and TCR-CMV co-occurrence, with a repertoire-size bias correction applied to the TCR pairs. To estimate false discovery rates, a later analysis permuted the HLA or CMV assignments 20 times. In a later analysis, co-occurring TCRs were grouped using DBSCAN, with TCRdist sequence similarity added in when clustering inside HLA-allele-positive subsets. Repertoires with fewer than 30,000 or more than 120,000 public chains, plus five repertoires with anomalous nucleotide sharing, were excluded from co-occurrence clustering. TCRdb's version of the immuneACCESS table is confined to in-frame rearrangements and falls short of the full clone set. An unresolved V gene accounts for under half of the shortfall where checked; the remainder is of unknown origin. V, J and clone size were drawn from that table, and D and trimming were deduced from the DNA. The sample table shows about 200,000 clones, and around four fifths are seen once. About 1.7% of the sample is taken by the ten largest.

The material sequenced was PBMCs. Recombination connected TRBV7-8 to TRBJ2-3, and possibly TRBD1, on 6 matching bases. This TCR was recovered from a middle-aged man in good health and CMV-seronegative. The DNA sequence follows: TGTGCCAGCAGCTTGAATCACAGGGTGCAGGGCACAGATACGCAGTATTTT. Its translation reads: CASSLNHRVQGTDTQYF.